The rows below give T cell receptor beta chains drawn from one sample of a study of shared clonotypes between healthy human individuals. Measured with immunoSEQ multiplex PCR; TCRdb has only the in-frame clones, and not every one. The sample lists about 980,000 clones, approximately 80% occurring once. The sample taken for sequencing was memory CD4+ T cells sorted from blood. These receptors originate from a man between 18 and 29 years old in good health. Each CDR3 is given without its conserved first and last residue.

TRBJ1-5,TRBV30,AWSVPGDQPQH
TRBJ2-7,TRBV28,ASSLGQGSYEQY
TRBJ1-1,TRBV28,ASSSNTEAF
TRBJ2-1,TRBV11-2,ASSQGLAGGQDEQF
TRBJ1-1,TRBV19,ASSIVDIHTEAF
TRBJ1-2,TRBV7-9,ASSLATLGQVGQLA
TRBJ2-7,TRBV7-3,ASSFRAGSEQY
TRBJ2-3,TRBV7-9,ASRSTRGDTQY
TRBJ2-1,TRBV5-4,ASSLVGGRLYNEQF
TRBJ2-3,TRBV6-1,ASSVRDTQY